This TCR beta chain was sequenced for a study of OX40 agonist ivuxolimab in advanced cancers. CDR3 length: 14 amino acids. Measured with immunoSEQ multiplex PCR; TCRdb has only the in-frame clones, and not every one. Altogether some 11,000 clones are present, over 65% being singletons, with the ten largest covering about 19%. The sequence came from an adult with an advanced solid tumor such as melanoma, head and neck, liver or kidney cancer. Material: CD4+ or CD8+ T cells sorted from blood, obtained in a trial of the OX40 agonist ivuxolimab. The chain joins TRBV21-1 to TRBJ2-7; the D call of TRBD2 is as the table states it, not checked on the DNA. TRBV21-1 is given as a pseudogene. DNA for the CDR3: TGTGCCAGCAGCAACCGGGAGCGATTAAGCGAGCAGTACTTC. Translating gives CASSNRERLSEQYF.